This is a list of T cell receptor beta chains from one sample in a study of response to subunit inactivated influenza vaccine. TCRdb reprocessed the RT-PCR reads with MiXCR, giving one entry per CDR3 protein. The sample consists of fewer than 600,000 distinct CDR3 sequences, 6.5% to 8% of them appearing once. This specimen consisted of PBMCs from blood, obtained less than 30 months after vaccination. The receptors come from a man between 50 and 75 years old who received an inactivated influenza vaccine. The CDR3 runs from the conserved cysteine through the conserved F or W. D genes are given only for firm matches. Size is omitted from some rows. Given values are once, few, many or a class for expanded clones.

size: few
J: TRBJ2-3
V: TRBV28
D: -
length: 11
CDR3: CGGSSTDTQYF
DNA: TGTGGTGGGTCGAGCACAGATACGCAGTATTTT

size: few
J: TRBJ2-3
V: TRBV4-3
D: -
length: 15
CDR3: CASSQDRLIRDTQYF
DNA: TGCGCCAGCAGCCAAGACCGACTTATCCGGGATACGCAGTATTTT

size: -
J: TRBJ2-1
V: TRBV9
D: TRBD2
length: 15
CDR3: CASSVVAGGWHEQFF
DNA: TGTGCCAGCAGCGTAGTAGCGGGAGGGTGGCATGAGCAGTTCTTC

size: -
J: TRBJ2-5
V: TRBV11-2
D: TRBD1
length: 14
CDR3: CASSSQGVGGTQYF
DNA: TGTGCCAGCAGCTCACAGGGGGTGGGTGGCACCCAGTACTTC

size: many
J: TRBJ2-7
V: TRBV3-1
D: TRBD1
length: 14
CDR3: CASSTGTGGNEQYF
DNA: TGTGCCAGCAGCACCGGGACAGGGGGTAACGAGCAGTACTTC

size: -
J: TRBJ2-3
V: TRBV3-1
D: -
length: 13
CDR3: CASSIGRTDTQYF
DNA: TGTGCCAGCAGCATAGGAAGAACGGATACGCAGTATTTT

size: few
J: TRBJ2-1
V: TRBV12-3/TRBV12-4
D: -
length: 11
CDR3: CASNTYNEQFF
DNA: TGTGCCAGCAACACCTACAATGAGCAGTTCTTC

size: -
J: TRBJ2-7
V: TRBV20-1
D: -
length: 14
CDR3: CSARDHTGIDEQYF
DNA: TGCAGTGCTAGAGATCATACAGGTATAGACGAGCAGTACTTC

size: few
J: TRBJ2-7
V: TRBV20-1
D: -
length: 12
CDR3: CSAIGRGYEQYF
DNA: TGCAGTGCTATTGGCAGGGGCTACGAGCAGTACTTC

size: -
J: TRBJ2-1
V: TRBV3-1
D: -
length: 13
CDR3: CASSQDGGNEQFF
DNA: TGTGCCAGCAGCCAAGACGGGGGCAATGAGCAGTTCTTC

size: few
J: TRBJ2-7
V: TRBV5-5
D: TRBD1
length: 17
CDR3: CASSLRTGGYPSYEQYF
DNA: TGTGCCAGCAGCTTAAGGACAGGGGGCTACCCTTCCTACGAGCAGTACTTC

size: few
J: TRBJ2-3
V: TRBV10-3
D: TRBD1
length: 17
CDR3: CAISEPRTGMGTDTQYF
DNA: TGTGCCATCAGTGAGCCCCGGACAGGGATGGGAACAGATACGCAGTATTTT

size: -
J: TRBJ2-1
V: TRBV20-1
D: -
length: 13
CDR3: CSARDTGVDEQFF
DNA: TGCAGTGCTAGAGACACGGGAGTGGATGAGCAGTTCTTC

size: many
J: TRBJ2-2
V: TRBV27
D: -
length: 15
CDR3: CASSLNGWSGGELFF
DNA: TGTGCCAGCAGTTTAAATGGATGGTCGGGCGGGGAGCTGTTTTTT

size: many
J: TRBJ2-5
V: TRBV6-2/TRBV6-3
D: -
length: 13
CDR3: CASTNTRGSTQYF
DNA: TGTGCCAGCACCAATACCCGGGGTTCGACCCAGTACTTC

size: many
J: TRBJ2-1
V: TRBV5-1
D: TRBD2
length: 15
CDR3: CASSLRTSGSPEQFF
DNA: TGCGCCAGCAGCTTGAGAACTAGCGGGAGCCCTGAGCAGTTCTTC

size: few
J: TRBJ1-1
V: TRBV4-3
D: -
length: 18
CDR3: CASSQGPPRQALNTEAFF
DNA: TGCGCCAGCAGCCAAGGCCCCCCCAGACAGGCACTTAACACTGAAGCTTTCTTT

size: -
J: TRBJ1-1
V: TRBV6-5
D: TRBD1
length: 18
CDR3: CASSYSMGQGALNTEAFF
DNA: TGTGCCAGCAGTTACTCGATGGGACAGGGGGCTTTGAACACTGAAGCTTTCTTT

size: many
J: TRBJ2-7
V: TRBV6-6
D: TRBD2
length: 13
CDR3: CASKLASSYEQYF
DNA: TGTGCCAGCAAACTAGCGAGTTCCTACGAGCAGTACTTC

size: many
J: TRBJ1-2
V: TRBV11-2
D: -
length: 17
CDR3: CASSLDIERFFNYGYTF
DNA: TGTGCCAGCAGCTTAGACATAGAGCGCTTCTTTAACTATGGCTACACCTTC

size: -
J: TRBJ2-3
V: TRBV6-5
D: TRBD1
length: 19
CDR3: CASRYRTGEEFLPTDTQYF
DNA: TGTGCCAGCAGATATAGGACAGGAGAAGAATTTTTACCCACAGATACGCAGTATTTT

size: -
J: TRBJ2-3
V: TRBV20-1
D: TRBD2
length: 16
CDR3: CSASGTSGTSTDTQYF
DNA: TGCAGTGCTAGTGGGACTAGCGGGACTAGCACAGATACGCAGTATTTT

size: many
J: TRBJ2-7
V: TRBV4-2
D: TRBD2
length: 17
CDR3: CASSLGTSGGILYEQYF
DNA: TGTGCCAGCAGCCTCGGGACTAGCGGGGGGATACTCTACGAGCAGTACTTC

size: -
J: TRBJ1-1
V: TRBV5-1
D: -
length: 13
CDR3: CASSLDGFTEAFF
DNA: TGCGCCAGCAGCTTGGATGGATTCACTGAAGCTTTCTTT

size: -
J: TRBJ1-5
V: TRBV9
D: -
length: 14
CDR3: CASSVGTYNQPQHF
DNA: TGTGCCAGCAGCGTAGGCACCTACAATCAGCCCCAGCATTTT

size: -
J: TRBJ2-1
V: TRBV7-2
D: -
length: 12
CDR3: CASSHEGDEQFF
DNA: TGTGCCAGCAGCCATGAGGGCGATGAGCAGTTCTTC

size: -
J: TRBJ1-5
V: TRBV10-3
D: -
length: 15
CDR3: CAISEGTGPKSPQHF
DNA: TGTGCCATCAGTGAAGGCACAGGTCCCAAGTCTCCCCAGCATTTT

size: -
J: TRBJ2-2
V: TRBV9
D: TRBD2
length: 16
CDR3: CASSVGAGGFTGELLF
DNA: TGTGCCAGCAGCGTAGGAGCGGGAGGGTTCACCGGGGAGCTGTTATTT

size: few
J: TRBJ1-1
V: TRBV27
D: -
length: 13
CDR3: CASSFSLDTEAFF
DNA: TGTGCCAGCAGTTTTAGTCTGGACACTGAAGCTTTCTTT

size: -
J: TRBJ2-5
V: TRBV2
D: -
length: 13
CDR3: CASSGVSGETQYF
DNA: TGTGCCAGCAGTGGGGTCTCAGGGGAGACCCAGTACTTC

size: -
J: TRBJ1-2
V: TRBV18
D: -
length: 15
CDR3: CASSRGESAFYGYTF
DNA: TGTGCCAGCTCACGCGGCGAATCTGCCTTCTATGGCTACACCTTC

size: -
J: TRBJ2-7
V: TRBV7-6
D: -
length: 13
CDR3: CASSKSQGYEQYF
DNA: TGTGCCAGCAGCAAATCCCAGGGCTACGAGCAGTACTTC

size: many
J: TRBJ1-5
V: TRBV20-1
D: -
length: 14
CDR3: CSADARGSNQPQHF
DNA: TGCAGTGCTGACGCCAGGGGAAGCAATCAGCCCCAGCATTTT

size: -
J: TRBJ1-6
V: TRBV13
D: -
length: 16
CDR3: CASSSMARGHNSPLHF
DNA: TGTGCCAGCAGCTCGATGGCCCGGGGGCATAATTCACCCCTCCACTTT

size: -
J: TRBJ2-3
V: TRBV30
D: TRBD1
length: 14
CDR3: CAWSRDRGADTQYF
DNA: TGTGCCTGGAGTCGGGACAGGGGCGCAGATACGCAGTATTTT

size: -
J: TRBJ2-7
V: TRBV15
D: TRBD2
length: 15
CDR3: CATSRATSGTHEQYF
DNA: TGTGCCACCAGCAGGGCGACTAGCGGGACCCACGAGCAGTACTTC

size: -
J: TRBJ2-3
V: TRBV4-2
D: TRBD2
length: 16
CDR3: CASSLFRAGGGDTQYF
DNA: TGTGCCAGCAGCCTTTTTAGGGCGGGGGGTGGTGATACGCAGTATTTT

size: few
J: TRBJ2-6
V: TRBV14
D: TRBD1
length: 14
CDR3: CASRRTGGANVLTF
DNA: TGTGCCAGCCGGAGGACAGGTGGGGCCAACGTCCTGACTTTC

size: -
J: TRBJ2-1
V: TRBV6-2/TRBV6-3
D: TRBD2
length: 19
CDR3: CASSPDGLAGGPTYNEQFF
DNA: TGTGCCAGCAGTCCTGACGGACTAGCGGGGGGGCCTACCTACAATGAGCAGTTCTTC

size: many
J: TRBJ2-5
V: TRBV10-3
D: -
length: 15
CDR3: CAISEHTGTKETQYF
DNA: TGTGCCATCAGTGAGCACACAGGGACGAAGGAGACCCAGTACTTC

size: few
J: TRBJ1-1
V: TRBV4-3
D: -
length: 16
CDR3: CASSQVAAGGYTEAFF
DNA: TGCGCCAGCAGCCAAGTTGCCGCAGGCGGGTACACTGAAGCTTTCTTT

size: many
J: TRBJ2-7
V: TRBV9
D: TRBD2
length: 15
CDR3: CASSESSGRQYEQYF
DNA: TGTGCCAGCAGCGAATCTAGCGGGAGACAGTACGAGCAGTACTTC

size: -
J: TRBJ2-7
V: TRBV28
D: -
length: 14
CDR3: CASSLGQQAYEQYF
DNA: TGTGCCAGCAGTTTAGGACAGCAGGCCTACGAGCAGTACTTC

size: many
J: TRBJ2-7
V: TRBV20-1
D: -
length: 16
CDR3: CSARVGVKLIANEQYF
DNA: TGCAGTGCTAGAGTGGGGGTGAAGCTCATAGCCAACGAGCAGTACTTC

size: few
J: TRBJ2-1
V: TRBV20-1
D: -
length: 12
CDR3: CSARPHYNEQFF
DNA: TGCAGTGCTAGGCCCCACTACAATGAGCAGTTCTTC

size: few
J: TRBJ2-7
V: TRBV29-1
D: -
length: 16
CDR3: CSNDRDRTPPDYEQYF
DNA: TGCAGCAACGACCGGGACCGTACCCCCCCCGACTACGAGCAGTACTTC

size: -
J: TRBJ2-2
V: TRBV11-1
D: TRBD2
length: 17
CDR3: CAGSKAGKRQNTGELFF
DNA: TGTGCCGGCAGTAAAGCGGGAAAGCGGCAGAACACCGGGGAGCTGTTTTTT

size: few
J: TRBJ2-1
V: TRBV12-3/TRBV12-4
D: TRBD1
length: 17
CDR3: CASSLAKGTGDYNEQFF
DNA: TGTGCCAGCAGTTTGGCTAAGGGGACAGGAGATTACAATGAGCAGTTCTTC

size: -
J: TRBJ1-6
V: TRBV20-1
D: -
length: 15
CDR3: CSASRGGVNNSPLHF
DNA: TGCAGTGCTAGTAGGGGGGGCGTCAATAATTCACCCCTCCACTTT

size: few
J: TRBJ2-1
V: TRBV20-1
D: TRBD2
length: 16
CDR3: CSAGSSGGSPGNEQFF
DNA: TGCAGTGCTGGTTCTAGCGGGGGGTCCCCTGGGAATGAGCAGTTCTTC

size: many
J: TRBJ2-3
V: TRBV5-6
D: -
length: 12
CDR3: CASSRGGDTQYF
DNA: TGTGCCAGCAGTCGGGGAGGAGATACGCAGTATTTT

size: -
J: TRBJ1-1
V: TRBV18
D: -
length: 14
CDR3: CASSLQTKNTEAFF
DNA: TGTGCCAGCTCACTTCAGACAAAGAACACTGAAGCTTTCTTT

size: few
J: TRBJ2-2
V: TRBV5-1
D: -
length: 15
CDR3: CASSLRHANTGELFF
DNA: TGCGCCAGCAGCCTAAGACACGCGAACACCGGGGAGCTGTTTTTT

size: many
J: TRBJ1-1
V: TRBV29-1
D: TRBD1
length: 12
CDR3: CSVHRGLAEAFF
DNA: TGCAGCGTTCACAGGGGGCTTGCTGAAGCTTTCTTT

size: -
J: TRBJ2-7
V: TRBV12-3/TRBV12-4
D: -
length: 14
CDR3: CASRRTAPYYEQYF
DNA: TGTGCCAGCAGGAGGACAGCGCCCTACTACGAGCAGTACTTC

size: many
J: TRBJ2-1
V: TRBV2
D: -
length: 14
CDR3: CATSRWGVNNEQFF
DNA: TGTGCCACCAGCCGATGGGGGGTCAACAATGAGCAGTTCTTC

size: few
J: TRBJ2-7
V: TRBV20-1
D: TRBD2
length: 15
CDR3: CSARGLAASVYEQYF
DNA: TGCAGTGCTAGGGGACTAGCGGCAAGTGTCTACGAGCAGTACTTC

size: few
J: TRBJ2-3
V: TRBV5-1
D: -
length: 16
CDR3: CASSLASGLETDTQYF
DNA: TGCGCCAGCAGCTTGGCGTCAGGGTTAGAGACAGATACGCAGTATTTT

size: few
J: TRBJ2-2
V: TRBV4-2
D: TRBD1
length: 16
CDR3: CASSQRRTGWHLGLFF
DNA: TGTGCCAGCAGCCAGAGGAGGACAGGGTGGCATTTGGGGCTGTTTTTT